A selection of T cell receptor beta chains follows, all from one sample in a study of neurological immune-mediated disorders. TCRdb used MiXCR to reprocess the 5' RACE reads, holding one entry per CDR3 protein. This table has over 35,000 distinct CDR3 sequences, 2.5% appearing once. Specimen: PBMCs. The receptors stem from a man aged 50-60 years with multiple sclerosis. CDR3s include the opening cysteine and the closing phenylalanine or tryptophan. A D gene is named only where the DNA matches it firmly. Clone sizes are shown as once, few, many or a size class.

many,.,TRBV7-3,TRBJ1-1,CASSLSVNTEAFF,TGTGCCAGCAGCTTATCGGTGAACACTGAAGCTTTCTTT
many,TRBD1,TRBV20-1,TRBJ2-3,CSAAGQGSDTQYF,TGCAGTGCCGCGGGACAGGGGTCAGATACGCAGTATTTT
few,.,TRBV11-3,TRBJ1-2,CASSLLGAGKGYTF,TGTGCCAGCAGCTTATTGGGGGCAGGGAAAGGCTACACCTTC
many,.,TRBV7-2,TRBJ1-2,CASSFQANYGYTF,TGTGCCAGCAGCTTTCAGGCGAACTATGGCTACACCTTC
many,.,TRBV14,TRBJ2-7,CASSQAVLLEQYF,TGTGCCAGCAGCCAAGCGGTACTTCTGGAGCAGTACTTC
few,TRBD1,TRBV27,TRBJ1-6,CASSSGQGNNSPLNF,TGTGCCAGCAGTTCCGGACAGGGGAATAATTCACCCCTCAACTTT
many,.,TRBV20-1,TRBJ1-2,CSAISQRSDGYTF,TGCAGTGCTATCTCCCAGAGATCGGATGGCTACACCTTC
many,.,TRBV5-1,TRBJ1-1,CASSLAGGQYTEAFF,TGCGCCAGCAGCTTGGCCGGGGGGCAGTACACTGAAGCTTTCTTT
few,.,TRBV7-2,TRBJ2-2,CASSLGGQTGELFF,TGTGCCAGCAGCTTGGGGGGGCAAACCGGGGAGCTGTTTTTT
many,.,TRBV7-9,TRBJ1-2,CASSLTGRGTGYTF,TGTGCCAGCAGCCTGACAGGTCGGGGGACGGGCTACACCTTC
many,TRBD1,TRBV12-3/TRBV12-4,TRBJ1-6,CASSTGQGVNSPLHF,TGTGCCAGCAGTACGGGACAGGGAGTTAATTCACCCCTCCACTTT
many,TRBD2,TRBV28,TRBJ2-3,CASSLLPSGGASDTQYF,TGTGCCAGCAGTTTACTTCCTAGCGGGGGGGCATCAGATACGCAGTATTTT
many,TRBD1,TRBV5-1,TRBJ2-2,CASSLTTGATGELFF,TGCGCCAGCAGCTTAACGACAGGGGCCACCGGGGAGCTGTTTTTT
many,TRBD1,TRBV20-1,TRBJ2-4,CSATPVGGLAKNIQYF,TGCAGTGCGACACCCGTAGGGGGCTTAGCCAAAAACATTCAGTACTTC